Below are 3 T cell receptor beta chains sequenced from a single sample in a study of cytomegalovirus exposure and HLA in healthy donors. PCR involved 60 Vbeta and 13 Jbeta primers. The data were produced by immunoSEQ multiplex PCR, yet TCRdb's version contains in-frame clones alone and is incomplete. The data show 95,000 to 150,000 clones, around 77% seen once. The specimen sequenced was PBMCs. The receptors originated from a human donor in good health.

The chain links TRBV19 to TRBJ2-1; 10 nucleotides align to TRBD1. Per the germline V gene, CDR1 is LNHDA and CDR2 is SQIVND (reference sequence). The CDR3 runs 13 residues. After removal of 10 bases from V and 10 bases from J, the junction contained 10 bases not matched to a gene. The CDR3 sequence is CATLGQGKTEQFF. Written as DNA, the CDR3 is TGTGCCACCTTGGGACAGGGGAAGACCGAGCAGTTCTTC.

The genes are TRBV30 and TRBJ1-6, with TRBD1 as a possible D gene (6 bases). V was cut by 2 bases and J by 7 bases, with 6 bases left in between. This CDR3 contains 12 residues. CDR1 and CDR2 (germline): GTSNPN, SVGIG (reference sequence). CDR3 residues: CAWSTGNSPLHF. The CDR3 nucleotides are TGTGCCTGGAGTACAGGGAATTCACCCCTCCACTTT.

The rearrangement links TRBV5-1 to TRBJ2-7, with unresolved D. The CDR3 extends over 15 amino acids. Germline CDR1 reads SGHRS; CDR2 reads YFSETQ. V dropped 3 bases and J dropped 0 bases, with 13 bases sitting between them. DNA for the CDR3: TGCGCCAGCAGCTATGCTTCGTCTAGCTCCTACGAGCAGTACTTC. Its translation is CASSYASSSSYEQYF.